This TCR beta chain comes out of a study of T cell responses to AZD1222 COVID-19 vaccine (dated by TCRdb to about 2021). At the level of the whole study: Because spike-specific TCR depth and breadth did not differ between the two schedules, AZD1222 recipients who got a second dose at roughly 4 weeks were pooled with those who got a second dose at roughly 12 weeks. A total of 233 trial participants underwent TCR sequencing, of whom under 220 had received two doses of AZD1222 and some 26 had received two doses of the MenACWY control vaccine. Enrollment into the trials was organized by age into subgroups of 18-55, 56-69 and 70-plus years, and those subgroups contained roughly 150, 30 and 60 TCR-sequenced participants, respectively. The investigation overall reported the following: Because no day 14 peak-response samples were available, repertoires were characterized only after the peak T cell response. The vaccine-associated CD4 TCRs covered the entire spike protein, and the dominant responses fell in regions 160-218 and 743-854. Nearly half of unique spike-specific TCRs reportedly recognized epitopes outside regions mutated in the B.1.351 and B.1.1.7 variants. Participants were mostly white British, with more females than males. The authors suggested clonal diversity may have been underestimated. In the small 56-69-year group, the increase in depth fell short of significance, most likely because of low power. A significant rise in spike-specific TCR breadth and depth was observed after two AZD1222 doses relative to day 0 and relative to MenACWY recipients. Only six or seven AZD1222 recipients were SARS-CoV-2 seropositive at baseline, limiting conclusions about previously exposed vaccinees.

According to the study, the label for this sample's time point signals: baseline before first vaccination. Samples from vaccinated people were obtained from the UK trials COV001 and COV002, which included a single-blind randomized controlled phase 2/3 trial of AZD1222 (ChAdOx1 nCoV-19) in healthy adults. For TCRbeta chain sequencing, PBMC samples from trial participants were taken at day 0 and at day 28 after the second dose. The CDR3 regions of human TCRbeta chains were analyzed by immunosequencing. As for how the authors treated the data: Repertoire TCRs were matched against a reference library of SARS-CoV-2-specific TCRs generated with the MIRA antigen-specificity platform. Breadth was defined as the fraction of unique TCRs that were SARS-CoV-2-associated, and depth was defined as the fraction of total T cells that were SARS-CoV-2-associated. Using the MIRA data, each spike-specific TCR was mapped to the spike region that the TCR reacts to and placed in a CD4 or CD8 class. Log10-transformed breadth and depth values were compared by one-way ANOVA with Sidak's multiple comparisons tests. The source is immuneACCESS, and TCRdb retained only in-frame sequences with V and J called. Part of the clones is not carried over; for the studies checked, unresolved V genes explain less than half of this, and the remainder is unexplained. V and J calls plus clone size are reproduced from that table; the DNA served to infer D and trimming. The sample contains around 130,000 clones, 80% to 90% of them found a single time. The top ten hold approximately 8.8% of the sample.

As encoded in the germline V gene (reference sequence), CDR1 is MNHEY while CDR2 is SMNVEV. Trimming costs V 7 bases and J 7 bases, and their ends lie 7 bases apart. CDR3 length: 11 amino acids, cysteine to phenylalanine. Of the read, only the CDR3 DNA is kept; its 33 bases are in frame from base 1. Regarding this clone: The target of this receptor is not known. There are no base qualities to consult, and no much larger clone falls within one base.

The source is an adult in good health. Source: peripheral blood, taken on day 0 of AZD1222 vaccination. The rearranged chain carries TRBV27 and TRBJ2-2, with the identity of the D gene unclear. For the CDR3, the sequence is CASMSFGELFF. The DNA sequence follows: TGTGCCAGCATGTCTTTCGGGGAGCTGTTTTTT.